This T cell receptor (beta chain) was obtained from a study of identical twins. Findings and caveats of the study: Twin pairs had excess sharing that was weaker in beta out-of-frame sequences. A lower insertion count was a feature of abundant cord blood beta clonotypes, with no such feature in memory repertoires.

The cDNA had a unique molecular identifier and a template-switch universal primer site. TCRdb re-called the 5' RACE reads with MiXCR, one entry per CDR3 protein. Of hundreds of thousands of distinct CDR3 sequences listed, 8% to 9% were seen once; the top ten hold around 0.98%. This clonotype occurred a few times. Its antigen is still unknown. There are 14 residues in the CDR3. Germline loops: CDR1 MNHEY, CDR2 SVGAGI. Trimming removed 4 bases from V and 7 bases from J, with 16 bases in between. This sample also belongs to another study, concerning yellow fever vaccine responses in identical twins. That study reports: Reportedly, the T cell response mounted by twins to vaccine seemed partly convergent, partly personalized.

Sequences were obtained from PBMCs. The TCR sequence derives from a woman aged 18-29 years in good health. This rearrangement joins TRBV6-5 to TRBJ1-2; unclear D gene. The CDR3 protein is CASSWGTAGSGYTF. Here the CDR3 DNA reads TGTGCCAGCAGTTGGGGAACAGCCGGCAGTGGCTACACCTTC.